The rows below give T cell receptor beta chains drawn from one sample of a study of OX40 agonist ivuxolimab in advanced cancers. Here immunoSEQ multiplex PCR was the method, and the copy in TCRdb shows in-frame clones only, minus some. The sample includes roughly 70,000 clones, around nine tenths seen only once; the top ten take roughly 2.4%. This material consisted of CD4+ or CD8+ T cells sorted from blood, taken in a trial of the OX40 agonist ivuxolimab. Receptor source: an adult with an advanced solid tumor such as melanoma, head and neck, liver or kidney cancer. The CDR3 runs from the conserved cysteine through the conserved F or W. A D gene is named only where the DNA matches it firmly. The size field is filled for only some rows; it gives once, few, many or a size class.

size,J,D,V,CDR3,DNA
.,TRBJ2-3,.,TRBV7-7,CASSPLSYTDTQYF,TGTGCTAGCAGCCCACTCTCCTACACAGATACGCAGTATTTT
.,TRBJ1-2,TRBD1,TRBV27,CASSLRTGFSYGYTF,TGTGCCAGCAGTTTAAGGACAGGGTTTAGCTATGGCTACACCTTC
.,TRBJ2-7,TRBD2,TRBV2,CASSSGLAREQYF,TGTGCCAGCAGTTCCGGACTAGCGCGCGAGCAGTACTTC
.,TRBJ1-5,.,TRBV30,CAWSIILGDRGRRDDQPQHF,TGTGCCTGGAGTATAATATTGGGGGACCGCGGTAGGCGGGACGATCAGCCCCAGCATTTT
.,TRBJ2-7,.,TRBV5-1,CASSLEWENSYEQYF,TGCGCCAGCAGCTTGGAGTGGGAAAACTCCTACGAGCAGTACTTC
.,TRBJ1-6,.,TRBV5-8,CASSSTYNSPLHF,TGTGCCAGCAGCTCCACTTATAATTCACCCCTCCACTTT
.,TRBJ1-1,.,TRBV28,CASSWGNMNTEAFF,TGTGCCAGCAGCTGGGGGAATATGAACACTGAAGCTTTCTTT
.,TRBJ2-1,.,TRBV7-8,CASSSGLPRLFF,TGTGCCAGCAGCTCCGGACTGCCGAGGTTGTTCTTC
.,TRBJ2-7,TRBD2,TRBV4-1,CASSHGTSGSSSSYEQYF,TGCGCCAGCAGCCATGGGACTAGCGGGAGTTCGAGCTCCTACGAGCAGTACTTC
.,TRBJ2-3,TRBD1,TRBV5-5,CASSLTGGGFRDTQYF,TGTGCCAGCAGCTTGACAGGGGGCGGTTTCAGAGATACGCAGTATTTT
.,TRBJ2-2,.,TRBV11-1,CASSLRRTGELFF,TGTGCCAGCAGCTTAAGGCGGACCGGGGAGCTGTTTTTT
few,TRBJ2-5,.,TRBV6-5,CASSYKGREQETQYF,TGTGCCAGCAGTTATAAGGGCAGAGAACAAGAGACCCAGTACTTC
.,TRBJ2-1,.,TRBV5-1,CASSTSGTYNEQFF,TGCGCCAGCAGCACCTCCGGGACCTACAATGAGCAGTTCTTC
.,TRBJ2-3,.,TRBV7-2,CASTKRGTDTQYF,TGTGCCAGCACGAAGAGGGGGACAGATACGCAGTATTTT
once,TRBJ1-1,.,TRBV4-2,CASSQNRDGGTEAFF,TGTGCCAGCAGCCAAAACAGGGATGGGGGCACTGAAGCTTTCTTT
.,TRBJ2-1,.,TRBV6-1,CASSEETRFAPRNEQFF,TGTGCCAGCAGTGAAGAGACGCGTTTCGCCCCGCGGAATGAGCAGTTCTTC
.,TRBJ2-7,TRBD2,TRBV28,CASSLIAGGLNEQYF,TGTGCCAGCAGTCTAATAGCGGGAGGTCTGAACGAGCAGTACTTC
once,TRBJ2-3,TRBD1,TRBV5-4,CASSSGTATDTQYF,TGTGCCAGCAGCTCCGGGACAGCAACAGATACGCAGTATTTT
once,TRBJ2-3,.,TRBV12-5,CASGLAGVRDTQYF,TGTGCTAGTGGTTTGGCGGGAGTGCGAGATACGCAGTATTTT
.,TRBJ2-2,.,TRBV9,CASSPDPGWAGELFF,TGTGCCAGCAGCCCAGACCCAGGTTGGGCCGGGGAGCTGTTTTTT
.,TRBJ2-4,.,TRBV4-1,CASSQDPGGRVKNIQYF,TGCGCCAGCAGCCAAGATCCCGGGGGACGGGTCAAAAACATTCAGTACTTC
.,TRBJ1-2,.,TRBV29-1,CSVEESGSNYGYTF,TGCAGCGTTGAAGAGTCCGGCAGCAACTATGGCTACACCTTC
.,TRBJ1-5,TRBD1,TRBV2,CASSGTGSYNQPQHF,TGTGCCAGCAGTGGGACAGGGAGCTACAATCAGCCCCAGCATTTT
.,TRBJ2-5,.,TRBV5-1,CASSLGGTQETQYF,TGCGCCAGCAGCCTGGGTGGCACCCAAGAGACCCAGTACTTC
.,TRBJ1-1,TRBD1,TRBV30,CAWGNRGWDTEAFF,TGTGCCTGGGGTAACAGGGGATGGGACACTGAAGCTTTCTTT